One and the same sample provided the 31 T cell receptor beta chains below, sequenced in a study of human T cells and chemical hapten exposure. TCRdb itself ran the RACE reads through MiXCR, one entry per CDR3 protein. The table records a few hundred thousand distinct CDR3 sequences, about 6% of them present only once. Noted time point: patch test 2, 6 weeks after DPC sensitization. As for treatment: therapeutic diphenylcyclopropenone sensitization with weekly scalp DPC. The sequences come from whole blood, collected in connection with sensitization to the hapten diphenylcyclopropenone (DPC). The source of these receptors is a woman younger than 30 with alopecia areata. Some clones in this sample may be carry-over from other donors' samples.

This clonotype was detected many times. J is TRBJ2-1 and V is TRBV27, with TRBD1 as a possible D gene (6 bases). Deletions cut 8 bases from V and 12 bases from J, with 20 bases between. There are 13 residues in the CDR3. Per the germline V gene, CDR1 is MNHEY and CDR2 is SMNVEV (reference sequence). CDR3 sequence: CASGNRRGSWQFF. CDR3 sequence (DNA): TGTGCCAGCGGGAACCGTAGGGGGTCTTGGCAGTTCTTC.

V usage is TRBV20-1 and J usage is TRBJ2-7, with unresolved D. The CDR3 runs to 11 residues. Per the germline V gene, CDR1 is DFQATT and CDR2 is SNEGSKA (reference sequence). V gave up 0 bases and J gave up 7 bases, with 7 bases separating them. The CDR3: CSARDLVEQYF. The CDR3 region has the DNA TGCAGTGCTAGAGATCTGGTAGAGCAGTACTTC.

This clonotype was detected ten times or more. The chain carries TRBV6-2 or TRBV6-3 and TRBJ2-6, with D possibly TRBD1 on 5 matching bases. The ends were cut back, 6 bases at V and 0 bases at J, with 9 bases in the middle. The CDR3 has 15 amino acids. CDR1 MNHEY and CDR2 SVGEGT come from the germline V gene. The CDR3 nucleotides read TGTGCCAGCAGCTCGACAGCCTCTGGGGCCAACGTCCTGACTTTC. This gives the protein CASSSTASGANVLTF.

This clonotype has ten or more counts. CDR3: CASSLRGPLHF. In DNA form, the CDR3 reads TGTGCCAGCAGCTTAAGAGGGCCCCTCCACTTT. This chain links TRBV7-2 with TRBJ1-6, with unresolved D. Deletions cut 2 bases from V and 13 bases from J, with 6 bases between. CDR1 SGHTA and CDR2 FQGNSA come from the germline V gene. There are 11 residues in the CDR3.

This clonotype was detected a few times. The chain employs TRBV13 and TRBJ1-1; D may be TRBD1 (5 bases). Trimming shortened V by 5 bases and J by 0 bases, and 13 bases separated the two germline ends. In germline, CDR1 is PRHDT, CDR2 FYEKMQ (reference sequence). CDR3 length equals 15 residues. CDR3 DNA sequence: TGTGCCAGCAGCAACCGACAGTACATGAACACTGAAGCTTTCTTT. Its protein product is CASSNRQYMNTEAFF.

Only a few counts were recorded for this clonotype. The chain is built from TRBV10-3 and TRBJ1-6, with TRBD1 matching 11 bases. Trimming cost V 0 bases and J 2 bases; bases outside gene matches: 0. Germline V gene sequence: CDR1 ENHRY, CDR2 SYGVKD. The CDR3 length is 17 residues. This CDR3 reads CAISESDRGPYNSPLHF. In nucleotides, the CDR3 is TGTGCCATCAGTGAGTCGGACAGGGGGCCCTATAATTCACCCCTCCACTTT.

This clonotype was picked up a small number of times. The J gene is TRBJ1-5, the V gene TRBV6-2 or TRBV6-3; D possibly corresponds to TRBD1 (5 bases). CDR3 length equals 14 residues. V lost 5 bases to trimming and J lost 4 bases, with 12 bases between them. The V gene's germline CDR1 is MNHEY and CDR2 SVGEGT. The CDR3 sequence: CASSQPQGNQPQHF. The CDR3 nucleotides read TGTGCCAGCAGTCAGCCCCAGGGAAATCAGCCCCAGCATTTT.

This clonotype was counted between two and nine times. The CDR3 nucleotides are TGTGCCAGCAGCTTAGGACTGTCTACGTTTGAAGCTTTCTTT. It translates to CASSLGLSTFEAFF. The chain joins TRBV5-5 to TRBJ1-1; D gene uncertain. The CDR3 is 14 residues long. The germline V and J ends were trimmed by 2 bases and 7 bases, with 15 bases remaining between them. Looked up from germline, CDR1 is SGHKS and CDR2 is YYEKEE (reference sequence).

The gene calls are TRBV12-3 or TRBV12-4 and TRBJ1-2; 7 bases match TRBD1. This CDR3 comprises 14 residues. V trimming: 2 bases; J trimming: 10 bases; junction bases outside the gene matches: 10. CDR3 sequence: CASSLTGEKKLYTF. CDR3 DNA sequence: TGTGCCAGCAGTTTAACAGGGGAGAAGAAACTCTACACCTTC.

This clonotype was observed a few times. The J gene is TRBJ1-6, the V gene TRBV27; 7 nucleotides line up with TRBD1. This CDR3 region has 17 residues. V shed 3 bases and J 2 bases; nucleotides not matched to a gene: 7. The germline gives CDR1 MNHEY, CDR2 SMNVEV (reference sequence). The CDR3: CASSLAGGLPYNSPLHF. As DNA, the CDR3 is TGTGCCAGCAGTTTGGCAGGGGGGTTACCCTATAATTCACCCCTCCACTTT.

The chain combines TRBV7-8 with TRBJ2-3; 11 positions agree with TRBD1. Trimming took 5 bases from V and 5 from J; bases not matched to a gene: 9. CDR1 SGHVS and CDR2 FQNEAQ come from the germline V gene. This CDR3 is 16 amino acids long. The CDR3 region has the DNA TGTGCCAGCAGCCACAAGGACAGGGGGCGTATAGATACGCAGTATTTT. Translating it yields CASSHKDRGRIDTQYF.

The chain carries TRBV20-1 and TRBJ1-4, with a weak D call TRBD1 (5 bases). CDR1 and CDR2 from the germline V gene are DFQATT and SNEGSKA (reference sequence). This CDR3 has 19 residues. Trimming removed 5 bases from V and 7 bases from J, with 32 bases in between. The chain's CDR3 is CSALGFQRRKSGGGEKLFF. The CDR3 nucleotides are TGCAGTGCTCTCGGATTCCAGAGGAGGAAGAGCGGGGGAGGTGAAAAACTGTTTTTT.

The rearrangement links TRBV5-5 to TRBJ2-7, with a weak D call TRBD1 (6 bases). Trimming took off 4 bases at V and 11 bases at J, with 13 bases between the two ends. This CDR3 is built from 11 residues. The germline gives CDR1 SGHKS, CDR2 YYEKEE (reference sequence). CDR3 residues: CASSEGGVEYF. In DNA, the CDR3 is TGTGCCAGCAGCGAAGGGGGAGTAGAGTACTTC.

In regard to this clonotype: A much larger clone differs from this one at a single base, so this may be a read error. This sequence joins TRBV7-2 and TRBJ1-4; no reliable D call. The CDR3 length is 13 residues. The germline V gene encodes CDR1 SGHTA and CDR2 FQGNSA. The CDR3 here is CASSLGVNERLFF. In DNA, the CDR3 is TGTGCCAGCAGCTTAGGAGTTAATGAAAGACTGTTTTTT.

This clonotype has at least ten counts. The chain is built from TRBV20-1 and TRBJ1-5; possible D gene TRBD1, 5 bases. V dropped 7 bases and J dropped 3 bases, with 10 bases sitting between them. CDR3 length: 12 residues. Germline V CDR1 and CDR2: DFQATT, SNEGSKA (reference sequence). The CDR3 loop is CSVRGPNQPQHF. As DNA, the CDR3 is TGCAGTGTGAGGGGCCCCAATCAGCCCCAGCATTTT.

The sample holds a few counts of this clonotype. The chain combines TRBV9 with TRBJ2-3, with a tentative D call TRBD1 (6 bases). Germline-derived CDR1 and CDR2 are SGDLS and YYNGEE. With 1 base removed from V and 1 base from J, the gap between germline ends came to 10 bases. The CDR3 runs to 15 residues. This chain's CDR3 is CASSVSGARTDTQYF. CDR3 nucleotides: TGTGCCAGCAGCGTATCAGGGGCCCGCACAGATACGCAGTATTTT.

J is TRBJ2-7 and V is TRBV27; 8 nucleotides align to TRBD2. The V gene's germline CDR1 is MNHEY and CDR2 SMNVEV (reference sequence). The CDR3 has 12 residues. The junction had 2 bases not matched to a gene; V was cut back by 6 bases and J by 4 bases. CDR3 bases: TGTGCCAGCAGGACTAGCGAGTACGAGCAGTACTTC. Protein product: CASRTSEYEQYF.

This clonotype was counted many times. CDR3 DNA sequence: TGTGCCAGCAGCCCGGATGAGGGACCACGTTACAATGAGCAGTTCTTC. It yields the protein CASSPDEGPRYNEQFF. The chain links TRBV7-9 to TRBJ2-1, with D possibly called TRBD1 or TRBD2 (5 bases each). The ends were cut back, 5 bases at V and 4 bases at J, with 18 bases in the middle. The germline gives CDR1 SEHNR, CDR2 FQNEAQ (reference sequence). This CDR3 has 16 residues.

At least ten counts were recorded for this clonotype. The chain has TRBV19 and TRBJ1-5, with 8 bases aligning to TRBD1. Germline CDR1 LNHDA, CDR2 SQIVND (reference sequence). The J segment lost 9 bases and the V segment lost 3 bases, leaving 1 base of the junction unmatched. The CDR3 consists of 12 residues. The CDR3 is CASSITGGPQHF. CDR3 in DNA: TGTGCCAGTAGTATTACAGGGGGGCCCCAGCATTTT.

This clonotype was seen a handful of times. This chain links TRBV28 with TRBJ2-4, with TRBD2 matching over 11 bases. Germline CDR1 and CDR2: MDHEN and SYDVKM. The CDR3 sequence is 14 residues long. The J segment lost 9 bases and the V segment lost 5 bases, leaving 6 bases of the junction unmatched. CDR3 nucleotide sequence: TGTGCCAGCAGTATAGCGGGGGGGCCAGGCATTCAGTACTTC. Translated, it gives CASSIAGGPGIQYF.

This clonotype came up many times. The genes are TRBV28 and TRBJ2-1; TRBD2 is a possible D gene (5 bases). With 6 bases removed from V and 10 bases from J, the gap between germline ends came to 22 bases. The CDR3 consists of 15 residues. The germline V gene encodes CDR1 MDHEN and CDR2 SYDVKM. Written as DNA, the CDR3 is TGTGCCAGCAGACGAACGGGCCGGGGTTTAACGGAGCAGTTCTTC. Residues: CASRRTGRGLTEQFF. Combining the CDR3 with reference TRBV28 and TRBJ2-1 gives the whole variable domain DVKVTQSSRYLVKRTGEKVFLECVQDMDHENMFWYRQDPGLGLRLIYFSYDVKMKEKGDIPEGYSVSREKKERFSLILESASTNQTSMYLCASRRTGRGLTEQFFGPGTRLTVL.

The chain combines TRBV6-5 with TRBJ2-7; TRBD1 matches at 7 bases. V was pared by 2 bases and J by 2 bases, with 12 bases of the junction left unmatched. The CDR3 is made up of 17 amino acids. Germline loops: CDR1 MNHEY, CDR2 SVGAGI. This CDR3 is CASSYEPPGQYTYEQYF. The CDR3 DNA reads TGTGCCAGCAGTTACGAACCTCCGGGACAGTATACCTACGAGCAGTACTTC.

This clonotype was seen repeatedly, ten times or more. The rearrangement uses TRBV12-3 or TRBV12-4 and TRBJ1-1, with D perhaps TRBD1 (5 bases). Trimming removed 6 bases from V and 4 bases from J, with 12 bases in between. The CDR3 is made up of 13 amino acids. The CDR3 nucleotides read TGTGCCAGCAGATTCGGGGGAGGCACTGAAGCTTTCTTT. It encodes CASRFGGGTEAFF.

In its sample, this clonotype was seen many times. The V call is TRBV20-1, the J call TRBJ1-4; 9 bases fit TRBD1. This CDR3 contains 15 residues. V gave up 6 bases and J gave up 8 bases; unmatched junction bases: 13. Germline CDR1 DFQATT, CDR2 SNEGSKA (reference sequence). The CDR3 DNA reads TGCAGTGCCCGAGGCATGGGACAGGGAGGGGAAAAACTGTTTTTT. It translates to CSARGMGQGGEKLFF.

The table lists this clonotype with many counts. V is TRBV6-6 and J is TRBJ2-7, with 9 bases lining up with TRBD2. The CDR3 is 14 amino acids. V shed 6 bases, J shed 3 bases, and the junction held 6 bases outside the gene matches. Germline assignment: CDR1 MNHNY and CDR2 SVGAGI (reference sequence). The CDR3 sequence is CASSRTSVDYEQYF. Written as DNA, the CDR3 is TGTGCCAGCAGCCGGACTAGCGTGGACTACGAGCAGTACTTC.

The table lists this clonotype with a few counts. The V and J genes are TRBV25-1 and TRBJ1-2, with D possibly TRBD1 on 6 matching bases. This CDR3 contains 13 residues. The V end lost 3 bases, the J end lost 8 bases, and 13 bases lay between the germline ends. Germline CDR1 and CDR2: MGHDK and SYGVNS. CDR3: CASSDLDGGGYTF. The DNA for the CDR3 is TGTGCCAGCAGTGATCTCGATGGGGGCGGCTACACCTTC.

The sample holds a few counts of this clonotype. The chain uses TRBV5-1 and TRBJ2-7; D is possibly TRBD2 (5 bases). There are 14 residues in the CDR3. Germline V gives CDR1 SGHRS, CDR2 YFSETQ. The V end was cut by 2 bases, the J end by 0 bases, with 9 bases between. CDR3 loop: CASSLRDFSYEQYF. The CDR3 nucleotides are TGCGCCAGCAGCTTACGGGATTTCTCCTACGAGCAGTACTTC. The variable domain in full, with the rest retrieved from reference TRBV5-1 and TRBJ2-7, is KAGVTQTPRYLIKTRGQQVTLSCSPISGHRSVSWYQQTPGQGLQFLFEYFSETQRNKGNFPGRFSGRQFSNSRSEMNVSTLELGDSALYLCASSLRDFSYEQYFGPGTRLTVT.

This clonotype was found a few times. The J gene is TRBJ2-5, the V gene TRBV6-5; 8 bases are a match to TRBD2. Germline-derived CDR1 and CDR2 are MNHEY and SVGAGI. After removal of 6 bases from V and 2 bases from J, the junction contained 14 bases not matched to a gene. CDR3 size: 17 residues. The chain's CDR3 is CASSLLIAGTSQETQYF. The CDR3 nucleotides are TGTGCCAGCAGCTTACTCATAGCGGGGACCTCTCAAGAGACCCAGTACTTC.

This clonotype appeared a few times. The gene calls are TRBV9 and TRBJ2-2, with no clear D. V was clipped by 2 bases and J by 6 bases, with 17 bases between them. Germline-derived CDR1 and CDR2 are SGDLS and YYNGEE. The CDR3 loop spans 16 amino acids. As DNA, the CDR3 is TGTGCCAGCAGCGTTTTACCCAGCCTATCGTCCGGGGAGCTGTTTTTT. As protein: CASSVLPSLSSGELFF.

This clonotype has only a few counts. The chain is built from TRBV29-1 and TRBJ1-2; no firm D call. Trimming removed 2 bases at V and 2 bases at J, with 15 bases between. The CDR3 has 15 amino acids. Germline-derived CDR1 and CDR2 are SQVTM and ANQGSEA. The CDR3 loop is CSVEFSASQNYGYTF. As DNA, the CDR3 is TGCAGCGTTGAATTTTCGGCCAGCCAAAACTATGGCTACACCTTC.

This clonotype was counted many times. This chain connects TRBV12-3 or TRBV12-4 to TRBJ1-5; TRBD1 aligns across 8 bases. V lost 2 bases and J lost 0; bases outside the gene matches: 9. The CDR3 loop spans 18 amino acids. The CDR3 nucleotides are TGTGCCAGCAGTTTACCTGACAGGGGAGGCCATAGCAATCAGCCCCAGCATTTT. Amino acids: CASSLPDRGGHSNQPQHF.